This T cell receptor (beta chain) was sequenced during a study of post-analysis software for immune sequencing data. V lost 3 bases, J lost 8 bases, and 11 bases stayed unmatched. The CDR3 length is 16 residues. Germline lookup yields CDR1 LGHNA and CDR2 YSLEER. This clonotype was seen a handful of times. Antigen unknown. Study results and caveats: Those with multiple sclerosis, the patient group, showed significantly lower normalized Chao1 diversity than controls. Relative to controls, patients had a few TRBV segments at higher frequency, with TRBV5-6, TRBV5-1 and TRBV20-1 among these.

Every TCR beta cDNA library bore unique molecular identifiers. TCRdb ran MiXCR on the PCR reads and lists one entry per CDR3 protein. This sample has some 690,000 distinct CDR3 sequences, with 25% to 30% found just once. Sequences were obtained from blood. J is TRBJ2-3 and V is TRBV4-3, with 10 nucleotides matching TRBD1. This TCR derives from a girl under 18 with multiple sclerosis. DNA of the CDR3: TGCGCCAGCAGCCAGGGGAGGCGACAGGGGGCCGTTACGCAGTATTTT. Its protein product is CASSQGRRQGAVTQYF.